This T cell receptor beta chain was obtained from a study of blood T cell repertoires in COVID-19. From germline, CDR1 is SNHLY and CDR2 FYNNEI. V lost 4 bases and J lost 0, with 9 bases in between. The CDR3 spans 14 residues. Original data processing: For nucleated cells, counts were estimated from reference gene primer amplification. The table came from immunoSEQ multiplex PCR; TCRdb's copy has only in-frame clones and leaves some out. The DNA was the basis for D and trimming; V, J and clone size are from that table. Of around 42,000 clones detected, roughly three quarters appear once; the ten largest clones hold roughly 30%.

The TCR sequence derives from a woman aged 80 or older with acute or convalescent COVID-19. The chain combines TRBV2 with TRBJ1-1; D not resolved. Sample: peripheral blood. The CDR3 loop reads CASSVLHMNTEAFF. DNA for the CDR3: TGTGCCAGCAGTGTCTTACATATGAACACTGAAGCTTTCTTT.